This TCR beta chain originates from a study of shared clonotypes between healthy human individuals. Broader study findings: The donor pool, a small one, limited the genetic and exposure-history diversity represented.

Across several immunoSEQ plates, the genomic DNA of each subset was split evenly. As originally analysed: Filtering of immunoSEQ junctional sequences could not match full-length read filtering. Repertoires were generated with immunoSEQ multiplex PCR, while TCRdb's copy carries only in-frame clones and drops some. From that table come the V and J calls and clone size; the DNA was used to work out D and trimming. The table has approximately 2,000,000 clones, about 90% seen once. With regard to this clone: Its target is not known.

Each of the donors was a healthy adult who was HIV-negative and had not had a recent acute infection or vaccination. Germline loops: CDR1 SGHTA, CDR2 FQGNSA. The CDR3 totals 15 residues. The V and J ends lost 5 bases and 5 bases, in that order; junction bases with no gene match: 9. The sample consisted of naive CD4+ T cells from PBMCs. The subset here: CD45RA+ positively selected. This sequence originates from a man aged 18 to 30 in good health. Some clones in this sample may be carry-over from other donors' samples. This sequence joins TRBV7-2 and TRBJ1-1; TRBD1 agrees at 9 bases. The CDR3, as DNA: TGTGCCAGCAGCCTAACGACAGGGGGTTGGACTGAAGCTTTCTTT. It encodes CASSLTTGGWTEAFF.